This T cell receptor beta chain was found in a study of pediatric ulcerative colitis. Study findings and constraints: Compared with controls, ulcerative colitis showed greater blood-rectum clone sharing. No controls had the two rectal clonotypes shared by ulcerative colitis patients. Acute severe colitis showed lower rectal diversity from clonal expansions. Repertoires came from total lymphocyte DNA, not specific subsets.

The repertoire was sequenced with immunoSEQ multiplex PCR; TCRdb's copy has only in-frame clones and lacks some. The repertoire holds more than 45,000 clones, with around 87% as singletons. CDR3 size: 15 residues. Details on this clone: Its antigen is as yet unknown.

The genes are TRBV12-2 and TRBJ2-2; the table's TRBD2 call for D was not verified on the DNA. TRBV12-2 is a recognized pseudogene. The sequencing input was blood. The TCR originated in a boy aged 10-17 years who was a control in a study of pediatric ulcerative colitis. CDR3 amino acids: CASRLAQGGAGELFF. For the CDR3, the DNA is TGTGCAAGTCGCTTAGCGCAGGGAGGAGCCGGGGAGCTGTTTTTT.